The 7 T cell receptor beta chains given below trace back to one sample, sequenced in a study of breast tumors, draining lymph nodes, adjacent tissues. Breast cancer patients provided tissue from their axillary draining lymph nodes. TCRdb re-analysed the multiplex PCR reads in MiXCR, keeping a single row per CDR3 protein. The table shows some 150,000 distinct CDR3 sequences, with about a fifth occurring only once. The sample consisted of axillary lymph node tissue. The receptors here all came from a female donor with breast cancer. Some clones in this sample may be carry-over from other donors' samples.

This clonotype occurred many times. The CDR3 bases are TGTGCCAGCAGGTCGTGGCTGGAGAACGGGGAGCTGTTTTTT. It translates to CASRSWLENGELFF. The chain combines TRBV2 with TRBJ2-2; no clear D. This CDR3 spans 14 amino acids. CDR1 and CDR2 (germline): SNHLY, FYNNEI. V lost 6 bases, J lost 7 bases, and 15 bases lay in between.

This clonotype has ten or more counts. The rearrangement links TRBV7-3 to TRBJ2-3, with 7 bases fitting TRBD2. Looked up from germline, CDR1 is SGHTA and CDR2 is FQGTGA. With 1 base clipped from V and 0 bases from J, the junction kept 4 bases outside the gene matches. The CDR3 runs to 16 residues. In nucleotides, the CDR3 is TGTGCCAGCAGCTTAAACCCGGGACTAAGCACAGATACGCAGTATTTT. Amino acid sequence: CASSLNPGLSTDTQYF.

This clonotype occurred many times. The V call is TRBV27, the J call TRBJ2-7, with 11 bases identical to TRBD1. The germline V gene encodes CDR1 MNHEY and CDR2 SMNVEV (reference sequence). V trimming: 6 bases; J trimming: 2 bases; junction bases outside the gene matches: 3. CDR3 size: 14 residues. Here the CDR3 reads CASREGQGAYEQYF. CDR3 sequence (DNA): TGTGCCAGCAGAGAGGGACAGGGGGCCTACGAGCAGTACTTC.

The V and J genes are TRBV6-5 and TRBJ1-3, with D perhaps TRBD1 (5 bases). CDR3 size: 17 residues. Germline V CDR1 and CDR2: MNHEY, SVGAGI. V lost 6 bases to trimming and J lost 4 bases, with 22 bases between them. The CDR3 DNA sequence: TGTGCCAGCAGAGTTGGGGTGGGGCACCTGGGGGGAAACACCATATATTTT. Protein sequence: CASRVGVGHLGGNTIYF.

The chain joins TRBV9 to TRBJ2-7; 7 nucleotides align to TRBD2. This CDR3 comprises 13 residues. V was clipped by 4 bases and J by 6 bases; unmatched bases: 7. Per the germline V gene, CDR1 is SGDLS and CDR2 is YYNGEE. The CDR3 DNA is TGTGCCAGCAGCCGAAGCGGGATTAGCGAGCAGTACTTC. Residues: CASSRSGISEQYF.

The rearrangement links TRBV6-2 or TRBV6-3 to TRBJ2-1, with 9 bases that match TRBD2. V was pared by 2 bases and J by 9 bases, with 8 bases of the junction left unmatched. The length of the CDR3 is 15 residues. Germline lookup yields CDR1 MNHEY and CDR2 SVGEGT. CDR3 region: CASSYVAGGWGEQFF. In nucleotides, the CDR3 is TGTGCCAGCAGTTACGTGGCGGGAGGGTGGGGTGAGCAGTTCTTC.

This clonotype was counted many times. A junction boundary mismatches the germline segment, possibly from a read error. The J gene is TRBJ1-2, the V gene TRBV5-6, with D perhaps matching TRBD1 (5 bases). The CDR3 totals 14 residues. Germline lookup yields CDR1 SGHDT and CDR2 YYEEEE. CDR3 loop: CASNLGDSSYGYTF. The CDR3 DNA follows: TGTGCCAGCAACTTGGGCGACAGCTCCTATGGCTACACCTTC.